These 29 T cell receptor beta chains originate from one sample sequenced in a study of human T cells and chemical hapten exposure (dated by TCRdb to the early 2020s). The intended sense of this specimen's time point label: patch test 1, 2 weeks after DPC sensitization. Taken with the paper, the label for treatment or condition translates to: therapeutic diphenylcyclopropenone sensitization with weekly scalp DPC. Libraries were built with RACE. The run used a NextSeq 500. The public reads were quality trimmed at Q25 with fastp and then assembled into clones with MiXCR by TCRdb, keeping productive beta chains. Rows are combined by CDR3 protein, so each entry shows the most common genes and DNA. The table for this sample lists about 82,000 distinct CDR3 sequences; roughly 10% of them were counted only once. Roughly 4.2% of the sample is taken by the ten largest. Here the sequenced sample was whole blood, taken in connection with sensitization to the hapten diphenylcyclopropenone (DPC). The receptors were gathered from a woman aged 45-65 years with alopecia areata. Some clones in this sample may be carry-over from other donors' samples.

V usage is TRBV14 and J usage is TRBJ2-6; 8 bases are a match to TRBD1. Per germline, CDR1 SGHDN and CDR2 FVKESK. V was pared by 5 bases and J by 0 bases, with 6 bases of the junction left unmatched. This CDR3 is 17 amino acids long. CDR3 amino acids: CASSGQGTISGANVLTF. The CDR3 DNA reads as TGTGCCAGCAGCGGACAGGGAACCATCTCTGGGGCCAACGTCCTGACTTTC. The full variable domain, in which reference TRBV14 and TRBJ2-6 provide the parts outside the CDR3, is EAGVTQFPSHSVIEKGQTVTLRCDPISGHDNLYWYRRVMGKEIKFLLHFVKESKQDESGMPNNRFLAERTGGTYSTLKVQPAELEDSGVYFCASSGQGTISGANVLTFGAGSRLTVL.

This chain uses TRBV28 with TRBJ1-4; D is uncertain. Germline CDR1 reads MDHEN; CDR2 reads SYDVKM. The CDR3 totals 13 residues. V was clipped by 10 bases and J by 4 bases, with 13 bases between them. CDR3: CATRRGGNEKLFF. CDR3 coding DNA: TGTGCCACCCGGAGAGGCGGTAATGAAAAACTGTTTTTT. Full variable domain (outside the CDR3, taken from reference TRBV28 and TRBJ1-4): DVKVTQSSRYLVKRTGEKVFLECVQDMDHENMFWYRQDPGLGLRLIYFSYDVKMKEKGDIPEGYSVSREKKERFSLILESASTNQTSMYLCATRRGGNEKLFFGSGTQLSVL.

This clonotype was counted at least ten times. The V gene is TRBV11-1, the J gene TRBJ1-2; 7 bases are a match to TRBD1. The CDR3 consists of 13 residues. J lost 6 bases, V lost 2 bases, and 3 bases had no gene match. CDR1 SGHAT and CDR2 FQDESV come from the germline V gene (reference sequence). CDR3 nucleotide sequence: TGTGCCAGCAGCTTACCGACAGGGAATGGCTACACCTTC. As protein: CASSLPTGNGYTF.

This clonotype was seen many times. The chain uses TRBV3-1 and TRBJ2-7; a weak D match, TRBD2 (5 bases). The germline V gene has CDR1 LGHDT and CDR2 YNNKEL (reference sequence). This CDR3 is 13 amino acids long. Trimming shortened V by 1 base and J by 6 bases, and 10 bases separated the two germline ends. In DNA form, the CDR3 reads TGTGCCAGCAGCCAAGTAGCGTCGGGCGAGCAGTACTTC. Translation: CASSQVASGEQYF.

This clonotype was observed at least ten times. The rearrangement links TRBV5-1 to TRBJ2-7; the D gene is possibly TRBD1 (6 bases). V lost 0 bases to trimming and J lost 3 bases, with 13 bases between them. This CDR3 is 15 amino acids long. From germline, CDR1 is SGHRS and CDR2 YFSETQ. CDR3 sequence reads: CASSLAAGANYEQYF. The DNA for the CDR3 is TGCGCCAGCAGCTTGGCGGCAGGGGCCAACTACGAGCAGTACTTC.

This clonotype was seen many times. V gene TRBV6-1 combines with J gene TRBJ2-2, with 7 nucleotides matching TRBD2. V was clipped by 2 bases and J by 6 bases; unmatched bases: 6. This CDR3 has 15 amino acids. Germline CDR1 reads MNHNS; CDR2 reads SASEGT. CDR3 DNA sequence: TGTGCCAGCAGTGAACAGGGAGGGTTTGCCGGGGAGCTGTTTTTT. Translating gives CASSEQGGFAGELFF.

In its sample, this clonotype was seen many times. As DNA, the CDR3 is TGTGCCAGCACCTCAGAAGAGGGGGGTATCAATCAGCCCCAGCATTTT. Translating it yields CASTSEEGGINQPQHF. J is TRBJ1-5 and V is TRBV12-3 or TRBV12-4; a possible D gene is TRBD1 (6 bases). This CDR3 has 16 amino acids. V was clipped by 7 bases and J by 3 bases, with 19 bases between them.

This clonotype occurred many times. V usage is TRBV6-6 and J usage is TRBJ2-1, with 9 nucleotides matching TRBD1. The CDR3 totals 16 residues. V shed 6 bases, J shed 8 bases, and the junction held 14 bases outside the gene matches. CDR1 and CDR2 from the germline V gene are MNHNY and SVGAGI (reference sequence). CDR3 in DNA: TGTGCCAGCAGACGACAGGGGGTATCCTCCGACGATGAGCAGTTCTTC. This codes for CASRRQGVSSDDEQFF.

This clonotype was detected a few times. The rearrangement links TRBV5-1 to TRBJ2-5, with 10 bases matching TRBD2. The CDR3 is 16 residues long. J lost 5 bases, V lost 0 bases, and 7 bases had no gene match. Germline assignment: CDR1 SGHRS and CDR2 YFSETQ. Written as DNA, the CDR3 is TGCGCCAGCAGCTTGGACCTAGCGGGGGCTGTGGAGACCCAGTACTTC. As protein: CASSLDLAGAVETQYF.

This clonotype was recorded many times. The chain has TRBV28 and TRBJ2-1, with D possibly matching TRBD2 (5 bases). CDR3 length: 12 residues. Germline lookup yields CDR1 MDHEN and CDR2 SYDVKM. Deletions cut 7 bases from V and 15 bases from J, with 19 bases between. The CDR3 DNA is TGTGCCAGCAATTCCCGGGCGGGCTCTGGGTTCTTC. It specifies CASNSRAGSGFF.

This clonotype was observed a few times. This chain connects TRBV6-5 to TRBJ1-1, with 9 bases identical to TRBD1. The CDR3 sequence is 15 residues long. The germline V gene encodes CDR1 MNHEY and CDR2 SVGAGI. Germline trimming cut 5 bases from V and 6 bases from J; bases unmatched to any gene: 10. The CDR3 bases are TGTGCCAGCAGTAAGGGGACAGGGCCGAGGGCTGAAGCTTTCTTT. Translating gives CASSKGTGPRAEAFF.

This clonotype was counted at least ten times. The CDR3 region has the DNA TGTGCCAGCACCGCGGGAGGCGGGAGGGGCAATGAGCAGTTCTTC. This translates into CASTAGGGRGNEQFF. The chain joins TRBV11-2 to TRBJ2-1, with TRBD2 identical over 9 bases. Trimming removed 7 bases from V and 6 bases from J; junction bases left unmatched: 10. The CDR3 loop spans 15 amino acids. Germline V gene sequence: CDR1 SGHAT, CDR2 FQNNGV. Based on the CDR3 plus reference TRBV11-2 and TRBJ2-1, the full variable domain is EAGVAQSPRYKIIEKRQSVAFWCNPISGHATLYWYQQILGQGPKLLIQFQNNGVVDDSQLPKDRFSAERLKGVDSTLKIQPAKLEDSAVYLCASTAGGGRGNEQFFGPGTRLTVL.

This clonotype showed up just a few times. The chain couples TRBV7-9 to TRBJ1-1; D not resolved. CDR1 is SEHNR and CDR2 is FQNEAQ in the germline V gene (reference sequence). This CDR3 has 14 residues. V lost 10 bases and J lost 1, with 16 bases in between. Written as DNA, the CDR3 is TGTGCCACCCGAATCGGCGGCTGGAACACTGAAGCTTTCTTT. It encodes CATRIGGWNTEAFF.

The J gene is TRBJ2-5, the V gene TRBV3-1, with 15 positions matching TRBD2. This CDR3 is 15 amino acids long. The V gene end was trimmed by 4 bases and the J gene end by 4 bases; junction bases not matched to a gene: 1. Germline V gives CDR1 LGHDT, CDR2 YNNKEL (reference sequence). The CDR3 sequence is CASSLGLAGGETQYF. DNA of the CDR3: TGTGCCAGCAGCCTGGGACTAGCGGGAGGAGAGACCCAGTACTTC.

This clonotype was detected only once. A much larger clone is a single base away; this may be a read error. The J gene is TRBJ2-5, the V gene TRBV7-2; D uncertain. This CDR3 spans 13 amino acids. CDR1 and CDR2 from the germline V gene are SGHTA and FQGNSA. Between the trimmed V and J ends, which lost 4 bases and 5 bases, there was a span of 11 bases. The CDR3 DNA reads as TGTGCCAGCAGCTCCCAGTTTGAGGAGACCCAGTACTTC. Translated, it gives CASSSQFEETQYF.

This clonotype was seen only a few times. The chain links TRBV28 to TRBJ2-7; D gene ambiguous. The CDR3 has 13 amino acids. Deletions cut 6 bases from V and 3 bases from J, with 12 bases between. Germline V gene lookup returns CDR1 MDHEN and CDR2 SYDVKM. The CDR3 region is CASSLLKRYEQYF. DNA of the CDR3: TGTGCCAGCAGCCTCCTTAAACGCTACGAGCAGTACTTC.

Concerning this clonotype itself: This may arise from a read error, as a much more abundant clone is one base away. The chain recombines TRBV20-1 with TRBJ2-1; TRBD2 aligns across 8 bases. The germline gives CDR1 DFQATT, CDR2 SNEGSKA (reference sequence). J lost 6 bases, V lost 3 bases, and 10 bases had no gene match. The CDR3 has 15 residues. This chain's CDR3 is CSASELAEALNEQFF. The CDR3 DNA sequence: TGCAGTGCTAGCGAACTAGCGGAAGCACTCAATGAGCAGTTCTTC.

This clonotype appeared many times. The rearrangement uses TRBV20-1 and TRBJ1-4; D is ambiguous. This CDR3 contains 12 residues. CDR1 and CDR2 (germline): DFQATT, SNEGSKA (reference sequence). The germline V and J ends were trimmed by 5 bases and 5 bases, with 9 bases remaining between them. Here the CDR3 reads CSAEWLNEKLFF. The CDR3 bases are TGCAGTGCTGAGTGGCTCAATGAAAAACTGTTTTTT.

V gene TRBV11-2 combines with J gene TRBJ1-3; D is unresolved. V shed 1 base and J shed 0 bases, with 7 bases lying between them. CDR3 length: 15 residues. Germline lookup yields CDR1 SGHAT and CDR2 FQNNGV. CDR3 sequence: CASSLGVNSGNTIYF. The CDR3 nucleotides read TGTGCCAGCAGCTTAGGGGTGAACTCTGGAAACACCATATATTTT.

The chain recombines TRBV11-2 with TRBJ2-5; D may correspond to TRBD1 or TRBD2 (5 bases each). This CDR3 comprises 16 residues. V gave up 3 bases and J gave up 2 bases, with 16 bases separating them. CDR1 is SGHAT and CDR2 is FQNNGV in the germline V gene. CDR3 nucleotide sequence: TGTGCCAGCAGCTTTGGGGGTGCGGGTGGGCAAGAGACCCAGTACTTC. Residues: CASSFGGAGGQETQYF.

This clonotype was observed many times. The rearrangement joins TRBV12-3 or TRBV12-4 to TRBJ1-2; TRBD1 might be the D (6 bases). The CDR3 length is 16 residues. The germline V and J ends were trimmed by 7 bases and 5 bases, with 23 bases remaining between them. The CDR3 sequence is CASTDTGQGRWYGYTF. The CDR3 DNA reads as TGTGCCAGCACCGATACGGGGCAGGGGCGGTGGTATGGCTACACCTTC.

The chain carries TRBV18 and TRBJ2-1; the D is unclear. V lost 1 base and J lost 7, with 11 bases in between. CDR1 KGHSH and CDR2 LQKENI come from the germline V gene. The CDR3 runs 14 residues. CDR3 DNA sequence: TGTGCCAGCTCACCACGAGACGACGGGAATGAGCAGTTCTTC. It specifies CASSPRDDGNEQFF.

The V and J genes are TRBV27 and TRBJ2-5, with TRBD2 matching 8 bases. CDR1 and CDR2 (germline): MNHEY, SMNVEV (reference sequence). The CDR3 has 15 amino acids. V trimming: 8 bases; J trimming: 0 bases; junction bases outside the gene matches: 8. CDR3: CASRGGGRHQETQYF. The DNA of the CDR3 is TGTGCCAGCCGCGGGGGCGGGAGGCACCAAGAGACCCAGTACTTC.

This clonotype was seen many times. This chain joins TRBV7-2 and TRBJ1-5, with D uncertain. Germline V gene sequence: CDR1 SGHTA, CDR2 FQGNSA. The CDR3 sequence is 15 residues long. V was clipped by 1 base and J by 5 bases, with 12 bases between them. As DNA, the CDR3 is TGTGCCAGCAGCTTAGTCGCCGGGCTGGATCAGCCCCAGCATTTT. Its translation: CASSLVAGLDQPQHF.

This clonotype was counted many times. The chain uses TRBV5-1 and TRBJ2-1; 12 bases are a match to TRBD2. The CDR3 is made up of 20 amino acids. Trimming cost V 0 bases and J 3 bases; bases outside gene matches: 13. Germline V gene data show CDR1 as SGHRS and CDR2 as YFSETQ. In DNA, the CDR3 is TGCGCCAGCAGCTTGGATCGCGGGCTAGCGGGAGGGCCGATCTACAATGAGCAGTTCTTC. Translated, it gives CASSLDRGLAGGPIYNEQFF.

In this sample, this clonotype turned up a few times. The genes are TRBV12-3 or TRBV12-4 and TRBJ1-2; D is undetermined. Trimming left V 6 bases short and J 3 bases short, with 8 bases between. The CDR3 has 12 residues. The DNA for the CDR3 is TGTGCCAGCAGCAAAGACTACTATGGCTACACCTTC. Its translation is CASSKDYYGYTF.

There are many counts of this clonotype. The chain combines TRBV7-2 with TRBJ2-1; the D gene is possibly TRBD1 (5 bases). V was shortened by 2 bases and J by 0 bases, with 11 bases between the two germline ends. This CDR3 has 16 residues. Per the germline V gene, CDR1 is SGHTA and CDR2 is FQGNSA. In DNA form, the CDR3 reads TGTGCCAGCAGCTTACTGGGGCCGTCCTCCTACAATGAGCAGTTCTTC. It codes for CASSLLGPSSYNEQFF.

V usage is TRBV11-2 and J usage is TRBJ2-1; TRBD1 matches at 11 bases. The germline V gene encodes CDR1 SGHAT and CDR2 FQNNGV. V dropped 4 bases and J dropped 0; count of bases not matched to a gene: 2. The CDR3 sequence is 16 residues long. The CDR3 DNA reads TGTGCCAGCAGCTCCGGGACAGGGGGCTCCTACAATGAGCAGTTCTTC. It specifies CASSSGTGGSYNEQFF.

The J gene is TRBJ2-1, the V gene TRBV27; D ambiguous. Trimming stripped 3 bases from V and 0 bases from J, with 6 bases between. The CDR3 length is 14 residues. Germline CDR1 MNHEY, CDR2 SMNVEV (reference sequence). CDR3 nucleotide sequence: TGTGCCAGCAGTTTGCGGATCTCCTACAATGAGCAGTTCTTC. Protein sequence: CASSLRISYNEQFF.